The sequence of this T cell receptor (beta chain) was determined in a study of blood T cell repertoires in COVID-19. At the level of the study: Samples came from the United States, Italy and Spain, spanning acute and convalescent COVID-19. Sources were T cells, B-cell-depleted T cells, or PBMCs; the material itself was cDNA or gDNA.

V lost 0 bases to trimming and J lost 5 bases, with 13 bases between them. CDR1 and CDR2 from the germline V gene are GTSNPN and SVGIG (reference sequence). The CDR3 has 14 amino acids. Study processing details: Amplification with reference gene primers provided the estimates of nucleated cell counts. Some clones are missing from TCRdb's copy, which holds only in-frame ones; the method was immunoSEQ multiplex PCR. V and J calls and clone size are those listed in that table; D and trimming were worked out from the DNA. The data show 30,000 to 45,000 clones, about three quarters seen once. The chain joins TRBV30 to TRBJ1-2, with D possibly being TRBD1 (6 bases). The clonotype originates from a man aged 55 to 70 with acute or convalescent COVID-19. The sample taken for sequencing was peripheral blood. DNA for the CDR3: TGTGCCTGGAGTGTACCCCCCCAGGGGTATGGCTACACCTTC. Protein: CAWSVPPQGYGYTF.